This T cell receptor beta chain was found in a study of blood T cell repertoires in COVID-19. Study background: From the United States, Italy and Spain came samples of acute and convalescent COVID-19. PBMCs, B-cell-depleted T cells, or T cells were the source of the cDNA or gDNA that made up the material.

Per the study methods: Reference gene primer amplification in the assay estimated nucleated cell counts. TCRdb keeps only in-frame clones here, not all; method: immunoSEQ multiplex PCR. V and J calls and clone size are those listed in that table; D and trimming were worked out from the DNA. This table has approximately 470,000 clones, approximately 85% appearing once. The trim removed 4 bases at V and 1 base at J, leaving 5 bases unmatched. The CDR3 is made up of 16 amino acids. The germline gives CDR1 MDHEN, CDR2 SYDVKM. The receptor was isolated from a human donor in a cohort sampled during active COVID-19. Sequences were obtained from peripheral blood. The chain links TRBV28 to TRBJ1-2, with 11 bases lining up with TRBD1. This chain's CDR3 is CASSSGTGGINYGYTF. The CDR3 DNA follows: TGTGCCAGCAGTTCCGGGACAGGGGGAATTAACTATGGCTACACCTTC.